This entry lists 23 T cell receptor beta chains sequenced from one sample in a study of T cell responses to AZD1222 COVID-19 vaccine. Profiled with immunoSEQ multiplex PCR; TCRdb holds only in-frame clones, not every one. Among about 150,000 clones, around nine tenths were seen once, and the ten largest hold 1.5% to 2%. The specimen was peripheral blood, collected on day 0 of AZD1222 vaccination. All receptors derive from an adult in good health.

The J gene is TRBJ1-2, the V gene TRBV11-2; 9 bases map to TRBD1. The CDR3 loop spans 16 amino acids. Germline CDR1 is SGHAT and CDR2 is FQNNGV. After removal of 2 bases from V and 2 bases from J, the junction contained 6 bases not matched to a gene. The CDR3 protein is CASSLIRTGGNYGYTF. The CDR3 region has the DNA TGTGCCAGCAGCTTAATTCGTACAGGGGGCAACTATGGCTACACCTTC.

V and J are TRBV19 and TRBJ1-4; 7 nucleotides match TRBD1. The germline V gene encodes CDR1 LNHDA and CDR2 SQIVND (reference sequence). The CDR3 totals 14 residues. The V segment lost 5 bases and the J segment 4 bases; nucleotides outside the gene matches: 4. The CDR3 DNA reads TGTGCCAGTAGTCCGGACAGGAATAATGAAAAACTGTTTTTT. It yields the protein CASSPDRNNEKLFF.

The chain joins TRBV5-1 to TRBJ2-1, with D possibly being TRBD1 (6 bases). With 0 bases removed from V and 9 bases from J, the gap between germline ends came to 19 bases. CDR1 and CDR2 from the germline V gene are SGHRS and YFSETQ. CDR3 length: 16 amino acids. The CDR3 here is CASSLGTVNFQGEQFF. The CDR3 DNA reads TGCGCCAGCAGCTTGGGGACAGTAAATTTCCAGGGTGAGCAGTTCTTC.

V gene TRBV3-1 (or the pseudogene TRBV3-2) combines with J gene TRBJ2-3; no firm D call. The CDR3 length is 17 residues. Germline V gene lookup returns CDR1 LGHDT and CDR2 YNNKEL (reference sequence). The V gene lost 1 base and the J gene lost 2 bases, with 16 bases spanning the gap. The CDR3 region has the DNA TGTGCCAGCAGCCAAGCTGCCGGACGCTTATACACAGATACGCAGTATTTT. Protein product: CASSQAAGRLYTDTQYF.

The chain is built from TRBV24-1 and TRBJ2-5; D unclear. The V gene lost 5 bases and the J gene lost 1 base, with 10 bases spanning the gap. Germline V gives CDR1 KGHDR, CDR2 SFDVKD. The CDR3 runs to 14 residues. CDR3 loop: CATSARQIQETQYF. DNA for the CDR3: TGTGCCACCAGTGCACGGCAGATCCAAGAGACCCAGTACTTC.

The chain has TRBV19 and TRBJ1-2; D call uncertain. CDR3 length equals 14 residues. Trimming removed 7 bases at V and 4 bases at J, with 16 bases between. CDR1 is LNHDA, CDR2 SQIVND, per germline (reference sequence). The CDR3 DNA reads TGTGCCAGTAAACGAGATGCAGGACCCTATGGCTACACCTTC. Amino acids: CASKRDAGPYGYTF.

The genes are TRBV3-1 (or the pseudogene TRBV3-2) and TRBJ2-7; D uncertain. Germline lookup yields CDR1 LGHDT and CDR2 YNNKEL (reference sequence). The CDR3 consists of 13 residues. The V end lost 0 bases, the J end lost 9 bases, and 12 bases lay between the germline ends. The CDR3 sequence: CASSQEGPGGQYF. CDR3 coding DNA: TGTGCCAGCAGCCAAGAGGGCCCGGGCGGGCAGTACTTC.

V and J are TRBV6-2 or TRBV6-3 and TRBJ2-3; the D gene is possibly TRBD1 (5 bases). The germline gives CDR1 MNHEY, CDR2 SVGEGT. The ends were cut back, 0 bases at V and 4 bases at J, with 17 bases in the middle. The CDR3 has 17 amino acids. The CDR3 loop reads CASSYSRTYAFPDTQYF. CDR3 bases: TGTGCCAGCAGTTACTCTCGGACATACGCCTTCCCAGATACGCAGTATTTT.

This clone was counted a single time. In DNA form, the CDR3 reads TGTGCCAGCAGCTTGCTAGGGGGGCACTATGGCTACACCTTC. Protein sequence: CASSLLGGHYGYTF. The genes are TRBV5-5 and TRBJ1-2; D is perhaps TRBD1 (6 bases). This CDR3 is built from 14 residues. V was shortened by 1 base and J by 3 bases, with 10 bases between the two germline ends. CDR1 is SGHKS and CDR2 is YYEKEE in the germline V gene (reference sequence).

Points on this clone: Compared with germline, one end of the junction differs, possibly owing to a read error. This chain connects TRBV18 to TRBJ1-6; D not resolved. This CDR3 has 15 amino acids. Germline V gives CDR1 KGHSH, CDR2 LQKENI. CDR3 in DNA: TGTGCCAGCTCATCCGGGCCCTCCTATGATTCACCCCTCCACTTT. This sequence encodes CASSSGPSYDSPLHF.

This clone appeared a single time. The chain links TRBV9 to TRBJ1-3; D is unresolved. Trimming removed 4 bases from V and 2 bases from J, with 13 bases in between. Germline V gives CDR1 SGDLS, CDR2 YYNGEE. This CDR3 region has 15 residues. The CDR3 DNA reads TGTGCCAGCAGCCAAAACGACAACCCTGGAAACACCATATATTTT. Amino acids: CASSQNDNPGNTIYF.

The gene calls are TRBV6-4 and TRBJ1-2; 9 nucleotides agree with TRBD1. The germline V gene encodes CDR1 MRHNA and CDR2 SNTAGT. V was pared by 0 bases and J by 6 bases, with 5 bases of the junction left unmatched. The CDR3 is 15 residues long. The CDR3 region is CASSDSTGGGHGYTF. DNA of the CDR3: TGTGCCAGCAGTGACTCCACAGGGGGCGGGCATGGCTACACCTTC.

With regard to this clone: This sample includes further DNA sequences coding for the same CDR3. This chain links TRBV27 with TRBJ1-2; D might be TRBD1 (5 bases). Trimming pared 2 bases from V and 2 bases from J, leaving 6 bases between. The length of the CDR3 is 13 residues. CDR1 MNHEY and CDR2 SMNVEV come from the germline V gene (reference sequence). CDR3 protein: CASSLGGNYGYTF. CDR3 bases: TGTGCCAGCAGTTTAGGGGGAAACTATGGCTACACCTTC.

This clone was observed a few times. The rearrangement uses TRBV5-4 and TRBJ1-5; unclear D gene. CDR1 SGHNT and CDR2 YYREEE come from the germline V gene (reference sequence). The CDR3 sequence is 13 residues long. V lost 4 bases to trimming and J lost 0 bases, with 5 bases between them. DNA of the CDR3: TGTGCCAGCAGCCGGGATAGCAATCAGCCCCAGCATTTT. This encodes CASSRDSNQPQHF.

The chain uses TRBV6-4 and TRBJ2-3; D might be TRBD2 (6 bases). V lost 5 bases and J lost 0, with 12 bases in between. CDR1 and CDR2 (germline): MRHNA, SNTAGT. CDR3 length: 15 amino acids. CDR3 bases: TGTGCCAGCAGTCCTCTTAGCGGTAGCACAGATACGCAGTATTTT. Its translation is CASSPLSGSTDTQYF.

The rearrangement joins TRBV28 to TRBJ1-2; D is unclear. CDR3 length: 14 amino acids. CDR1 MDHEN and CDR2 SYDVKM come from the germline V gene. V lost 6 bases, J lost 1 base, and 12 bases lay in between. The CDR3 loop reads CASRAPGYNYGYTF. Here the CDR3 DNA reads TGTGCCAGCAGGGCGCCGGGATATAACTATGGCTACACCTTC.

CDR3 DNA: TGTGCCACCAGTGATCGAACAAGTCTCTATGGCTACACCTTC. Encoded protein: CATSDRTSLYGYTF. The rearrangement links TRBV24-1 to TRBJ1-2; D ambiguous. V was pared by 3 bases and J by 4 bases, with 11 bases between. CDR3 length: 14 amino acids. Germline-derived CDR1 and CDR2 are KGHDR and SFDVKD.

A single count supports this clone. The V call is TRBV5-1, the J call TRBJ1-1, with unresolved D. Trimming took off 1 base at V and 3 bases at J, with 7 bases between the two ends. Per the germline V gene, CDR1 is SGHRS and CDR2 is YFSETQ. The CDR3 has 13 amino acids. The CDR3 DNA reads as TGCGCCAGCAGCTTGTCGGGTTACACTGAAGCTTTCTTT. The encoded protein is CASSLSGYTEAFF.

The chain employs TRBV6-2 or TRBV6-3 and TRBJ2-3; D may be TRBD1 (6 bases). There are 18 residues in the CDR3. The germline V and J ends were trimmed by 2 bases and 2 bases, with 20 bases remaining between them. Looked up from germline, CDR1 is MNHEY and CDR2 is SVGEGT. As DNA, the CDR3 is TGTGCCAGCAGTTACCAGGTTGGGAGACAGGTCGACACAGATACGCAGTATTTT. Its translation is CASSYQVGRQVDTDTQYF.

V is TRBV5-6 and J is TRBJ2-4, with D possibly being TRBD1 or TRBD2 (5 bases each). V was pared by 3 bases and J by 0 bases, with 16 bases between. Germline CDR1 is SGHDT and CDR2 is YYEEEE. The CDR3 is 17 residues long. CDR3 coding DNA: TGTGCCAGCAGCTGGGGCAGGGAGACCCTAGCCAAAAACATTCAGTACTTC. Residues: CASSWGRETLAKNIQYF.

The genes are TRBV7-7 and TRBJ2-2; D is uncertain. Germline V gene lookup returns CDR1 SSHAT and CDR2 FNYEAQ (reference sequence). V was clipped by 1 base and J by 2 bases, with 2 bases between them. The CDR3 spans 13 residues. The CDR3 DNA sequence: TGTGCCAGCAGCTTAGAAAACACCGGGGAGCTGTTTTTT. Residues: CASSLENTGELFF.

This chain links TRBV9 with TRBJ1-1, with TRBD1 as a possible D gene (6 bases). CDR1 SGDLS and CDR2 YYNGEE come from the germline V gene. V lost 0 bases to trimming and J lost 1 base, with 10 bases between them. This CDR3 is built from 15 residues. The CDR3 DNA reads TGTGCCAGCAGCGTAGTTGACAGGCGGAACACTGAAGCTTTCTTT. Translation gives CASSVVDRRNTEAFF. The full variable domain, its missing parts supplied by reference TRBV9 and TRBJ1-1, is DSGVTQTPKHLITATGQRVTLRCSPRSGDLSVYWYQQSLDQGLQFLIQYYNGEERAKGNILERFSAQQFPDLHSELNLSSLELGDSALYFCASSVVDRRNTEAFFGQGTRLTVV.

The chain has TRBV28 and TRBJ2-2; 14 positions agree with TRBD2. Germline CDR1 reads MDHEN; CDR2 reads SYDVKM. After removal of 4 bases from V and 1 base from J, the junction contained 11 bases not matched to a gene. CDR3 length: 20 residues. DNA for the CDR3: TGTGCCAGCAGTTCGCCTCGGACTAGCGGGAGGTTTCGGAACACCGGGGAGCTGTTTTTT. This translates into CASSSPRTSGRFRNTGELFF.